The T cell receptor (beta chain) described here comes from a study of identical twins. Findings and limits, study-wide: Twins' surplus sharing was weaker for beta out-of-frame sequences.

About this clonotype: No antigen is known for it.

This CDR3 contains 16 residues. V was cut by 3 bases and J by 4 bases, with 22 bases left in between. Germline assignment: CDR1 DFQATT and CDR2 SNEGSKA (reference sequence). It was template switching that added a universal primer site, and there were unique molecular identifiers on the cDNA. From the 5' RACE reads, TCRdb called clonotypes with MiXCR, one entry per CDR3 protein. The sample consists of about 490,000 distinct CDR3 sequences, about 15% of them appearing once. In addition, the sample was reused for a study of yellow fever vaccine responses in identical twins.

The J gene is TRBJ2-7, the V gene TRBV20-1; D is undetermined. This TCR derives from a young woman in good health. Sequenced: CD4+ T cells sorted from blood. CDR3 sequence: CSASRSQSEHFYEQYV. The CDR3 region has the DNA TGCAGTGCTAGTCGCAGTCAGTCCGAGCATTTTTACGAGCAGTACGTC.